This record looks at one T cell receptor (beta chain) sequence and its context. Enrolment of Seattle patients took place during active infection, and they were followed longitudinally. The sample comes from a study of blood T cell repertoires in COVID-19. Across the study: Sites across the United States, Italy and Spain contributed samples from acute and convalescent COVID-19. The cDNA or gDNA used as material had been derived from T cells, B-cell-depleted T cells, or PBMCs.

This CDR3 has 12 residues. Germline values: CDR1 MNHNY, CDR2 SVGAGI (reference sequence). Only in-frame clones appear in the TCRdb table, and some are missing; sequencing was by immunoSEQ multiplex PCR. The table lists some 200,000 clones, more than 80% of them singletons. This chain joins TRBV6-6 and TRBJ1-5; D is uncertain. The sample comprised peripheral blood. The clonotype comes from a woman older than 75 with COVID-19, enrolled during active disease. CDR3 in DNA: TGTGTCACGGGGATCCCCAATCAGCCCCAGCATTTT. This gives the protein CVTGIPNQPQHF.